What follows are 8 T cell receptor beta chains derived from one specimen sequenced in a study of T cell responses to AZD1222 COVID-19 vaccine. The method was immunoSEQ multiplex PCR; TCRdb's version includes in-frame clones alone and lacks a portion of them. In the table there are over 70,000 clones, 85% to 90% of which are singletons. The sequenced sample was peripheral blood, obtained 28 days after the second AZD1222 dose. These receptors all come from an adult who received the AZD1222 COVID-19 vaccine.

The CDR3 loop reads CASSPSPGLAVYEQYF. The DNA for the CDR3 is TGTGCCAGCAGCCCCTCCCCGGGACTAGCGGTTTACGAGCAGTACTTC. J is TRBJ2-7 and V is TRBV5-4, with 11 positions matching TRBD2. With 4 bases clipped from V and 4 bases from J, the junction kept 10 bases outside the gene matches. Per the germline V gene, CDR1 is SGHNT and CDR2 is YYREEE (reference sequence). The CDR3 totals 16 residues. Full variable domain (outside the CDR3, taken from reference TRBV5-4 and TRBJ2-7): ETGVTQSPTHLIKTRGQQVTLRCSSQSGHNTVSWYQQALGQGPQFIFQYYREEENGRGNFPPRFSGLQFPNYSSELNVNALELDDSALYLCASSPSPGLAVYEQYFGPGTRLTVT.

V and J are TRBV9 and TRBJ2-2; a weak D match, TRBD1 (6 bases). Germline CDR1 SGDLS, CDR2 YYNGEE. The length of the CDR3 is 14 residues. Trimming removed 7 bases from V and 4 bases from J, with 14 bases in between. The chain's CDR3 is CASGAAGVTGELFF. The CDR3 DNA follows: TGTGCCAGCGGAGCGGCAGGGGTCACCGGGGAGCTGTTTTTT.

The chain's CDR3 is CASSGWTGGAVNTGELFF. CDR3 nucleotide sequence: TGTGCCAGTAGCGGCTGGACAGGGGGCGCGGTGAACACCGGGGAGCTGTTTTTT. This chain links TRBV19 with TRBJ2-2; 11 bases map to TRBD1. V lost 6 bases and J lost 1; bases outside the gene matches: 10. Germline CDR1 LNHDA, CDR2 SQIVND (reference sequence). This CDR3 comprises 18 residues.

J is TRBJ1-2 and V is TRBV2; D is perhaps TRBD1 (5 bases). The germline CDR1 and CDR2 sequences are SNHLY and FYNNEI. The CDR3 length is 11 residues. CDR3 coding DNA: TGTGCGACCCTGGGGGGGTTGGGCTACACCTTC. Translated: CATLGGLGYTF.

This chain connects TRBV15 to TRBJ2-7; maybe TRBD2 (5 bases). CDR3 length equals 15 residues. Germline V gene lookup returns CDR1 LNHNV and CDR2 YYDKDF (reference sequence). The ends were cut back, 1 base at V and 2 bases at J, with 12 bases in the middle. CDR3 loop: CATSRGLAVTYEQYV. In DNA, the CDR3 is TGTGCCACCAGCAGAGGTCTAGCCGTGACCTACGAGCAGTACGTC.

A word on this clone: The same CDR3 is also encoded by other DNA sequences in this sample. This chain links TRBV3-1 (or the pseudogene TRBV3-2) with TRBJ1-6, with D unclear. The CDR3 sequence is 12 residues long. Germline CDR1 and CDR2: LGHDT and YNNKEL (reference sequence). Trimming took off 1 base at V and 6 bases at J, with 1 base between the two ends. CDR3 region: CASSQVNSPLHF. For the CDR3, the DNA is TGTGCCAGCAGCCAAGTTAATTCACCCCTCCACTTT.

The chain uses TRBV6-5 and TRBJ1-1; D is ambiguous. Germline CDR1 is MNHEY and CDR2 is SVGAGI. The length of the CDR3 is 12 residues. Trimming took off 6 bases at V and 4 bases at J, with 9 bases between the two ends. DNA for the CDR3: TGTGCCAGCAGGGAGGGCGGCACTGAAGCTTTCTTT. This sequence encodes CASREGGTEAFF.

The V gene is TRBV6-1, the J gene TRBJ2-3; TRBD1 agrees at 8 bases. The CDR3 length is 16 residues. Germline CDR1 MNHNS, CDR2 SASEGT. The V segment lost 3 bases and the J segment 1 base; nucleotides outside the gene matches: 6. CDR3 sequence: CASSEWRTGRTDTQYF. CDR3 DNA sequence: TGTGCCAGCAGTGAGTGGCGGACAGGGCGCACAGATACGCAGTATTTT.